The 27 T cell receptor beta chains below come from one sample, sequenced in a study of human T cells and chemical hapten exposure. TCRdb recomputed calls from the RACE reads with MiXCR, one row per CDR3 protein. Of about 360,000 distinct CDR3 sequences listed, approximately 5% were seen once; the top ten hold approximately 2.1%. Time point meaning: patch test 1, 2 weeks after DPC sensitization. Treatment given: therapeutic diphenylcyclopropenone sensitization with weekly scalp DPC. The sequencing here drew on whole blood, taken in connection with sensitization to the hapten diphenylcyclopropenone (DPC). The receptors were gathered from a woman in her forties or fifties with alopecia areata. Some clones in this sample may be carry-over from other donors' samples.

This clonotype was seen repeatedly, ten times or more. The chain uses TRBV7-9 and TRBJ2-7; D possibly corresponds to TRBD1 (6 bases). CDR1 and CDR2 (germline): SEHNR, FQNEAQ (reference sequence). Trimming pared 5 bases from V and 11 bases from J, leaving 19 bases between. The CDR3 is 13 residues long. CDR3 DNA: TGTGCCAGCAGCCTTGGACAGTTGGGCACAGAGTACTTC. This sequence encodes CASSLGQLGTEYF.

This sequence joins TRBV12-3 or TRBV12-4 and TRBJ2-3; TRBD1 aligns across 9 bases. The V and J ends lost 2 bases and 4 bases, in that order; junction bases with no gene match: 7. The CDR3 sequence is 16 residues long. CDR3 nucleotide sequence: TGTGCCAGCAGTTTAACTGAGGGACAGGGTCCAGATACGCAGTATTTT. It yields the protein CASSLTEGQGPDTQYF.

This clonotype occurred many times. V and J are TRBV19 and TRBJ2-1; 10 positions match TRBD2. The germline V gene has CDR1 LNHDA and CDR2 SQIVND (reference sequence). Trimming took 1 base from V and 4 from J; bases not matched to a gene: 4. The CDR3 spans 16 residues. The DNA of the CDR3 is TGTGCCAGTAGTATAGGAGCGGGAGGGCCGTACAATGAGCAGTTCTTC. It codes for CASSIGAGGPYNEQFF.

In its sample, this clonotype was seen a few times. The V call is TRBV7-2, the J call TRBJ2-2; 7 bases are shared with TRBD1. Germline values: CDR1 SGHTA, CDR2 FQGNSA. V trimming: 7 bases; J trimming: 7 bases; junction bases outside the gene matches: 3. The CDR3 is made up of 12 amino acids. The CDR3 sequence: CASITGVGELFF. CDR3 nucleotide sequence: TGTGCCAGCATTACAGGGGTCGGGGAGCTGTTTTTT.

This clonotype has ten or more counts. The J gene is TRBJ2-7, the V gene TRBV6-2 or TRBV6-3, with D uncertain. The CDR3 contains 13 residues. The germline V gene has CDR1 MNHEY and CDR2 SVGEGT. The V gene lost 6 bases and the J gene lost 2 bases, with 11 bases spanning the gap. The CDR3 sequence is CASSTDRPYEQYF. The CDR3 bases are TGTGCCAGCAGCACCGACCGGCCCTACGAGCAGTACTTC.

This clonotype was recorded at least ten times. J is TRBJ1-1 and V is TRBV6-1; unclear D gene. This CDR3 has 12 amino acids. The V end lost 7 bases, the J end lost 8 bases, and 14 bases lay between the germline ends. Germline V gene lookup returns CDR1 MNHNS and CDR2 SASEGT. Written as DNA, the CDR3 is TGTGCCAGCATCCGGGTGGGGAAAGAAGCTTTCTTT. This translates into CASIRVGKEAFF.

Ten or more counts support this clonotype. The chain uses TRBV20-1 and TRBJ2-3; D gene unclear. Trimming stripped 2 bases from V and 6 bases from J, with 12 bases between. Germline V lookup: CDR1 DFQATT, CDR2 SNEGSKA (reference sequence). CDR3 length equals 13 residues. The CDR3 here is CSARRVSMDTQYF. The CDR3 DNA reads TGCAGTGCTAGAAGGGTTTCGATGGATACGCAGTATTTT.

This clonotype was picked up many times. The chain links TRBV27 to TRBJ2-1, with D possibly matching TRBD2 (6 bases). This CDR3 has 15 amino acids. CDR1 and CDR2 (germline): MNHEY, SMNVEV (reference sequence). Deletions cut 5 bases from V and 4 bases from J, with 15 bases between. The CDR3 bases are TGTGCCAGCAGTCTTATAGCGGACTCATACAATGAGCAGTTCTTC. This codes for CASSLIADSYNEQFF.

This clonotype was counted a few times. V is TRBV28 and J is TRBJ2-7; TRBD2 might be the D (5 bases). The CDR3 totals 14 residues. Germline-derived CDR1 and CDR2 are MDHEN and SYDVKM. Trimming stripped 6 bases from V and 6 bases from J, with 18 bases between. CDR3 sequence: CASSPGQRTREQYF. The CDR3 DNA is TGTGCCAGCAGCCCGGGCCAACGGACTCGCGAGCAGTACTTC.

This clonotype was picked up many times. This chain's CDR3 is CASRDGGRASTDTQYF. The CDR3 DNA reads TGTGCCAGCAGGGACGGCGGGAGGGCCAGCACAGATACGCAGTATTTT. The chain is built from TRBV28 and TRBJ2-3; TRBD2 matches at 9 bases. The CDR3 spans 16 residues. V was clipped by 6 bases and J by 0 bases; unmatched bases: 7. Germline values: CDR1 MDHEN, CDR2 SYDVKM. Full variable domain (rest looked up from reference TRBV28 and TRBJ2-3): DVKVTQSSRYLVKRTGEKVFLECVQDMDHENMFWYRQDPGLGLRLIYFSYDVKMKEKGDIPEGYSVSREKKERFSLILESASTNQTSMYLCASRDGGRASTDTQYFGPGTRLTVL.

The chain has TRBV12-3 or TRBV12-4 and TRBJ1-3, with D possibly TRBD1 on 5 matching bases. Trimming removed 5 bases from V and 6 bases from J, with 17 bases in between. The CDR3 length is 15 residues. In DNA, the CDR3 is TGTGCCAGCAGTCCCCTCGGCCGGGGGGAAAACACCATATATTTT. Residues: CASSPLGRGENTIYF.

This clonotype was observed many times. Here the CDR3 DNA reads TGCAGCGTTGAAGCATTGGACAGGGGGATGAACACTGAAGCTTTCTTT. Residues: CSVEALDRGMNTEAFF. This chain connects TRBV29-1 to TRBJ1-1, with TRBD1 identical over 10 bases. The CDR3 spans 16 residues. V shed 1 base, J shed 0 bases, and the junction held 5 bases outside the gene matches. Germline assignment: CDR1 SQVTM and CDR2 ANQGSEA.

V gene TRBV5-1 combines with J gene TRBJ1-4, with D hard to call. In germline, CDR1 is SGHRS, CDR2 YFSETQ. The CDR3 contains 17 residues. V was shortened by 1 base and J by 5 bases, with 18 bases between the two germline ends. The CDR3 spells CASSLTGPNTKNEKLFF. The CDR3 DNA reads as TGCGCCAGCAGCTTGACGGGTCCCAACACGAAAAATGAAAAACTGTTTTTT.

This clonotype was found a few times. The J gene is TRBJ1-3, the V gene TRBV13; D gene ambiguous. Trimming removed 2 bases from V and 0 bases from J, with 14 bases in between. This CDR3 has 17 residues. Germline V gives CDR1 PRHDT, CDR2 FYEKMQ (reference sequence). The CDR3 here is CASSLSPGFSSGNTIYF. Written as DNA, the CDR3 is TGTGCCAGCAGCTTAAGTCCCGGCTTCAGCTCTGGAAACACCATATATTTT.

This clonotype was observed many times. V gene TRBV5-6 combines with J gene TRBJ2-7; either TRBD1 or TRBD2 may supply D (5 bases each). Trimming pared 0 bases from V and 7 bases from J, leaving 17 bases between. This CDR3 is 15 amino acids long. From germline, CDR1 is SGHDT and CDR2 YYEEEE. In nucleotides, the CDR3 is TGTGCCAGCAGCTTGGCCGGGACGGCCGTCGGGGAGCAGTACTTC. This gives the protein CASSLAGTAVGEQYF.

This clonotype showed up many times. The rearrangement joins TRBV12-3 or TRBV12-4 to TRBJ1-5; D perhaps matches TRBD1 (6 bases). V lost 6 bases and J lost 3, with 12 bases in between. The CDR3 has 14 residues. CDR3 DNA sequence: TGTGCCAGCAGAGGCCAGGGGAACAATCAGCCCCAGCATTTT. It is translated as CASRGQGNNQPQHF.

The table lists this clonotype with a few counts. V gene TRBV5-1 combines with J gene TRBJ2-7; 7 bases are shared with TRBD1. CDR1 and CDR2 (germline): SGHRS, YFSETQ. V was clipped by 0 bases and J by 3 bases; unmatched bases: 6. The CDR3 is 15 amino acids. CDR3 in amino acids: CASSLDPGQSYEQYF. The DNA of the CDR3 is TGCGCCAGCAGCTTGGACCCGGGACAGAGCTACGAGCAGTACTTC.

V gene TRBV24-1 combines with J gene TRBJ2-3; the D gene is possibly TRBD1 (6 bases). Germline V gives CDR1 KGHDR, CDR2 SFDVKD. Deletions cut 1 base from V and 1 base from J, with 11 bases between. The CDR3 is 16 residues long. CDR3 sequence reads: CATSDFGRGRTDTQYF. Written as DNA, the CDR3 is TGTGCCACCAGTGATTTTGGCAGGGGCCGCACAGATACGCAGTATTTT.

The sample holds many counts of this clonotype. One end of the junction varies from germline; a read error may be responsible. The chain has TRBV10-3 and TRBJ1-4, with D unclear. The CDR3 runs 11 residues. CDR1 is ENHRY and CDR2 is SYGVKD in the germline V gene. The CDR3 protein is CAPTLGVSKIF. The CDR3 nucleotides read TGTGCCCCTACCCTTGGTGTGTCGAAGATTTTT.

The table lists this clonotype with a few counts. The chain recombines TRBV11-1 with TRBJ1-1, with D possibly being TRBD1 (5 bases). V dropped 5 bases and J dropped 7 bases, with 11 bases sitting between them. Germline CDR1 reads SGHAT; CDR2 reads FQDESV (reference sequence). This CDR3 spans 12 amino acids. The CDR3 reads CASSPRQLEAFF. The CDR3 DNA reads as TGTGCCAGCAGCCCCCGACAGCTTGAAGCTTTCTTT.

The J gene is TRBJ2-5, the V gene TRBV5-4, with 9 bases identical to TRBD2. Germline-derived CDR1 and CDR2 are SGHNT and YYREEE (reference sequence). The CDR3 runs to 13 residues. Trimming removed 7 bases from V and 4 bases from J; junction bases left unmatched: 5. As DNA, the CDR3 is TGTGCCAGCTTGATAGCGGGAGTAGAGACCCAGTACTTC. Its translation is CASLIAGVETQYF.

Only a few counts were recorded for this clonotype. This rearrangement joins TRBV30 to TRBJ2-1; D might be TRBD2 (6 bases). The CDR3 sequence is 14 residues long. The ends were cut back, 3 bases at V and 6 bases at J, with 15 bases in the middle. The germline V gene has CDR1 GTSNPN and CDR2 SVGIG (reference sequence). This CDR3 is CAWSGTLRGNEQFF. CDR3 DNA sequence: TGTGCCTGGAGCGGGACTCTAAGGGGCAATGAGCAGTTCTTC.

This clonotype was counted at least ten times. J is TRBJ2-1 and V is TRBV29-1, with 14 bases lining up with TRBD2. The CDR3 spans 15 residues. Germline V lookup: CDR1 SQVTM, CDR2 ANQGSEA. V dropped 2 bases and J dropped 6; count of bases not matched to a gene: 3. CDR3 region: CSVEPTSGRVNEQFF. The DNA of the CDR3 is TGCAGCGTTGAACCGACTAGCGGGAGGGTCAATGAGCAGTTCTTC.

The chain joins TRBV28 to TRBJ2-1; D might be TRBD1 or TRBD2, each matching 5 bases. The CDR3 runs to 15 residues. The V end lost 5 bases, the J end lost 6 bases, and 17 bases lay between the germline ends. CDR1 is MDHEN and CDR2 is SYDVKM in the germline V gene. The CDR3 loop reads CASSGDGTPGNEQFF. The CDR3 region has the DNA TGTGCCAGCAGTGGTGACGGGACCCCGGGCAATGAGCAGTTCTTC.

This clonotype was counted between two and nine times. V gene TRBV3-1 combines with J gene TRBJ1-5; D is perhaps TRBD1 (5 bases). With 4 bases removed from V and 8 bases from J, the gap between germline ends came to 12 bases. The germline gives CDR1 LGHDT, CDR2 YNNKEL (reference sequence). The CDR3 spans 13 residues. The CDR3 reads CASSPRDSEPQHF. CDR3 nucleotide sequence: TGTGCCAGCAGCCCCAGGGATAGCGAGCCCCAGCATTTT.

This chain links TRBV20-1 with TRBJ1-5; D gene uncertain. The germline V gene has CDR1 DFQATT and CDR2 SNEGSKA (reference sequence). The CDR3 consists of 16 residues. The V end lost 0 bases, the J end lost 0 bases, and 12 bases lay between the germline ends. The CDR3 loop is CSARDLRADSNQPQHF. In DNA, the CDR3 is TGCAGTGCTAGAGATCTGCGGGCGGATAGCAATCAGCCCCAGCATTTT.

This clonotype was detected only a few times. This chain joins TRBV29-1 and TRBJ1-1; possibly TRBD1 for D (6 bases). The length of the CDR3 is 12 residues. Germline V lookup: CDR1 SQVTM, CDR2 ANQGSEA. V lost 6 bases and J lost 1, with 9 bases in between. CDR3 in DNA: TGCAGCGTGGGACATCCGAACACTGAAGCTTTCTTT. This sequence encodes CSVGHPNTEAFF.